A single sample gave rise to the 31 T cell receptor beta chains below, sequenced in a study of T cells in tumors and immune-related adverse events. Clones were sequenced by immunoSEQ multiplex PCR, and TCRdb holds only the in-frame ones, with some missing. The sample records more than 20,000 clones, 80% to 95% being singletons. This sample comprised lymph node tissue, obtained from a patient treated with anti-PD-1 therapy. These receptors were collected from a female donor with metastatic renal cell carcinoma.

This chain uses TRBV19 with TRBJ1-3, with unresolved D. The CDR3 spans 13 residues. V lost 8 bases and J 0 bases, leaving 8 bases between the germline ends. The germline gives CDR1 LNHDA, CDR2 SQIVND (reference sequence). CDR3 nucleotide sequence: TGTGCCAGTGGACGGAACTCTGGAAACACCATATATTTT. Amino acids: CASGRNSGNTIYF.

V is TRBV29-1 and J is TRBJ2-3; TRBD1 might be the D (6 bases). Trimming shortened V by 8 bases and J by 1 base, and 13 bases separated the two germline ends. This CDR3 is 13 amino acids long. Per germline, CDR1 SQVTM and CDR2 ANQGSEA. The CDR3 loop reads CSFRGLGTDTQYF. The CDR3 DNA is TGCAGCTTTAGGGGGTTGGGCACAGATACGCAGTATTTT.

The rearrangement links TRBV20-1 to TRBJ2-3; D uncertain. The CDR3 spans 11 residues. Per the germline V gene, CDR1 is DFQATT and CDR2 is SNEGSKA (reference sequence). Trimming pared 6 bases from V and 0 bases from J, leaving 4 bases between. The CDR3 loop reads CSAISTDTQYF. CDR3 DNA: TGCAGTGCAATTAGCACAGATACGCAGTATTTT.

This clone appeared a single time. The genes are TRBV6-1 and TRBJ2-2; maybe TRBD1 (5 bases). The CDR3 extends over 15 amino acids. Germline V lookup: CDR1 MNHNS, CDR2 SASEGT. V was cut by 6 bases and J by 3 bases, with 14 bases left in between. The CDR3, as DNA: TGTGCCAGCAGCCTAAGACCCAGGGACACCGGGGAGCTGTTTTTT. This codes for CASSLRPRDTGELFF.

The rearrangement joins TRBV6-1 to TRBJ1-2; no clear D gene. From germline, CDR1 is MNHNS and CDR2 SASEGT. The CDR3 has 13 residues. V gave up 2 bases and J gave up 8 bases, with 12 bases separating them. CDR3 amino acids: CASSERADWGYTF. CDR3 nucleotide sequence: TGTGCCAGCAGTGAAAGGGCAGACTGGGGCTACACCTTC.

The V and J genes are TRBV5-5 and TRBJ1-5; D gene uncertain. Per the germline V gene, CDR1 is SGHKS and CDR2 is YYEKEE (reference sequence). The length of the CDR3 is 15 residues. The germline V and J ends were trimmed by 4 bases and 2 bases, with 13 bases remaining between them. Here the CDR3 reads CASSIGPGRNQPQHF. CDR3 coding DNA: TGTGCCAGCAGCATTGGCCCCGGACGCAATCAGCCCCAGCATTTT.

V usage is TRBV5-1 and J usage is TRBJ2-5, with D perhaps TRBD1 (5 bases). This CDR3 has 13 residues. Germline values: CDR1 SGHRS, CDR2 YFSETQ. The V and J ends lost 5 bases and 1 base respectively, with 9 bases between them. The CDR3 DNA follows: TGCGCCAGCAGGGGGCAGACCCAAGAGACCCAGTACTTC. This sequence encodes CASRGQTQETQYF.

The chain joins TRBV5-6 to TRBJ2-1, with D possibly matching TRBD2 (6 bases). Per the germline V gene, CDR1 is SGHDT and CDR2 is YYEEEE. Trimming shortened V by 5 bases and J by 0 bases, and 12 bases separated the two germline ends. The CDR3 has 15 amino acids. CDR3 residues: CASSWDWGSYNEQFF. CDR3 coding DNA: TGTGCCAGCAGTTGGGACTGGGGCTCCTACAATGAGCAGTTCTTC.

The chain is built from TRBV9 and TRBJ2-7; D may be TRBD1 or TRBD2 (6 bases each). The CDR3 contains 15 residues. Germline values: CDR1 SGDLS, CDR2 YYNGEE. Trimming cost V 4 bases and J 5 bases, with 19 bases left between them. The CDR3 nucleotides are TGTGCCAGCAGCCCCAAGATGGGGGGCCCCCACGAGCAGTACTTC. Residues: CASSPKMGGPHEQYF. Full variable domain (missing parts from reference TRBV9 and TRBJ2-7): DSGVTQTPKHLITATGQRVTLRCSPRSGDLSVYWYQQSLDQGLQFLIQYYNGEERAKGNILERFSAQQFPDLHSELNLSSLELGDSALYFCASSPKMGGPHEQYFGPGTRLTVT.

This chain connects TRBV7-8 to TRBJ1-5; D is uncertain. In germline, CDR1 is SGHVS, CDR2 FQNEAQ. The CDR3 spans 13 residues. V was clipped by 5 bases and J by 0 bases, with 5 bases between them. CDR3 nucleotides: TGTGCCAGCAGCCACCTTAGCAATCAGCCCCAGCATTTT. This sequence encodes CASSHLSNQPQHF. Together with reference TRBV7-8 and TRBJ1-5, the CDR3 gives the full variable domain: GAGVSQSPRYKVAKRGQDVALRCDPISGHVSLFWYQQALGQGPEFLTYFQNEAQLDKSGLPSDRFFAERPEGSVSTLKIQRTQQEDSAVYLCASSHLSNQPQHFGDGTRLSIL.

The chain carries TRBV19 and TRBJ2-5, with TRBD2 matching 13 bases. Germline CDR1 is LNHDA and CDR2 is SQIVND (reference sequence). V lost 5 bases to trimming and J lost 2 bases; unmatched junction nucleotides: 2. There are 15 residues in the CDR3. The CDR3 is CASSLTSGGQETQYF. For the CDR3, the DNA is TGTGCCAGTAGTCTGACTAGCGGGGGGCAAGAGACCCAGTACTTC.

The chain employs TRBV5-1 and TRBJ2-7, with a tentative D call TRBD1 (6 bases). Trimming shortened V by 5 bases and J by 1 base, and 10 bases separated the two germline ends. CDR1 is SGHRS, CDR2 YFSETQ, per germline. The CDR3 totals 13 residues. CDR3 nucleotide sequence: TGCGCCAGCAGGGGAACAGGGTCCTACGAGCAGTACTTC. Its translation: CASRGTGSYEQYF.

The chain uses TRBV11-1 and TRBJ2-7; a possible D gene is TRBD1 (7 bases). The CDR3 consists of 16 residues. Germline assignment: CDR1 SGHAT and CDR2 FQDESV (reference sequence). Trimming shortened V by 2 bases and J by 0 bases, and 14 bases separated the two germline ends. The CDR3 DNA reads as TGTGCCAGCAGCTTAAGGGCGGGACAGTTCTCCTACGAGCAGTACTTC. This gives the protein CASSLRAGQFSYEQYF.

The rearrangement joins TRBV4-3 to TRBJ2-2; TRBD2 matches at 12 bases. The CDR3 runs to 18 residues. The junction had 6 bases not matched to a gene; V was cut back by 0 bases and J by 4 bases. Germline CDR1 is LGHNA and CDR2 is YSLEER. The CDR3 coding sequence is TGCGCCAGCAGCCAAGATCGCCTAGCGGGGGGGCCCACCGGGGAGCTGTTTTTT. It yields the protein CASSQDRLAGGPTGELFF.

The chain uses TRBV7-8 and TRBJ2-7; TRBD1 matches 9 bases. The length of the CDR3 is 15 residues. V lost 5 bases and J lost 3; bases outside the gene matches: 8. Looked up from germline, CDR1 is SGHVS and CDR2 is FQNEAQ. CDR3 bases: TGTGCCAGCAGCACCGGGACAGGGTACTACTACGAGCAGTACTTC. It encodes CASSTGTGYYYEQYF.

V gene TRBV5-1 combines with J gene TRBJ2-7, with D hard to call. The CDR3 is made up of 15 amino acids. Germline V CDR1 and CDR2: SGHRS, YFSETQ. The V and J ends lost 0 bases and 3 bases respectively, with 13 bases between them. This CDR3 is CASSLVVGLGYEQYF. The CDR3 DNA sequence: TGCGCCAGCAGCTTGGTCGTAGGGTTAGGCTACGAGCAGTACTTC.

This chain connects TRBV20-1 to TRBJ2-5; D ambiguous. There are 11 residues in the CDR3. V was pared by 3 bases and J by 5 bases, with 7 bases between. Germline V lookup: CDR1 DFQATT, CDR2 SNEGSKA (reference sequence). For the CDR3, the DNA is TGCAGTGCTAGTATGCGGGAGACCCAGTACTTC. Its protein is CSASMRETQYF.

The chain couples TRBV9 to TRBJ2-2, with 8 bases lining up with TRBD2. This CDR3 spans 17 amino acids. V trimming: 0 bases; J trimming: 5 bases; junction bases outside the gene matches: 9. CDR1 and CDR2 (germline): SGDLS, YYNGEE. The CDR3 loop is CASSVDSSGVRTGELFF. For the CDR3, the DNA is TGTGCCAGCAGCGTAGACAGTAGCGGGGTCAGAACCGGGGAGCTGTTTTTT.

The rearrangement joins TRBV28 to TRBJ1-4; the D is unclear. V was pared by 3 bases and J by 7 bases, with 9 bases between. This CDR3 comprises 13 residues. Germline V gene data show CDR1 as MDHEN and CDR2 as SYDVKM. CDR3 bases: TGTGCCAGCAGTTTCTTGGGAGGTGAAAAACTGTTTTTT. Translation: CASSFLGGEKLFF.

The chain carries TRBV5-6 and TRBJ2-3; no definite D call. The CDR3 length is 16 residues. CDR1 is SGHDT and CDR2 is YYEEEE in the germline V gene. V lost 3 bases and J lost 0, with 14 bases in between. The CDR3 sequence: CASSYGSTPSTDTQYF. CDR3 sequence (DNA): TGTGCCAGCAGCTATGGATCAACACCTAGCACAGATACGCAGTATTTT.

The chain has TRBV20-1 and TRBJ2-7; D is possibly TRBD1 (5 bases). This CDR3 is built from 11 residues. Per germline, CDR1 DFQATT and CDR2 SNEGSKA (reference sequence). Deletions cut 4 bases from V and 3 bases from J, with 7 bases between. The CDR3 DNA sequence: TGCAGTGCTACAGGGAACTACGAGCAGTACTTC. It yields the protein CSATGNYEQYF.

The table lists this clone with a few counts. The rearrangement uses TRBV11-2 and TRBJ1-2; tentatively, D is TRBD1 (6 bases). In germline, CDR1 is SGHAT, CDR2 FQNNGV. This CDR3 has 12 amino acids. Trimming pared 6 bases from V and 7 bases from J, leaving 12 bases between. The CDR3 DNA sequence: TGTGCCAGCAGGGCGACAGGAGCTGGCTACACCTTC. Translating gives CASRATGAGYTF.

The gene calls are TRBV5-6 and TRBJ1-6; 11 nucleotides match TRBD1. With 0 bases clipped from V and 13 bases from J, the junction kept 12 bases outside the gene matches. CDR3 length: 17 amino acids. In germline, CDR1 is SGHDT, CDR2 YYEEEE. CDR3 residues: CASSLGSGTGGIGPLHF. The CDR3 nucleotides are TGTGCCAGCAGCTTGGGGTCCGGGACAGGGGGAATCGGGCCCCTCCACTTT.

The chain employs TRBV4-2 and TRBJ1-4, with unresolved D. CDR1 is LGHNA, CDR2 YNFKEQ, per germline. Trimming cost V 1 base and J 3 bases, with 9 bases left between them. The CDR3 loop spans 15 amino acids. The CDR3 DNA is TGTGCCAGCAGCCAAGGGGCTGCAGCTAATGAAAAACTGTTTTTT. This sequence encodes CASSQGAAANEKLFF.

The rearrangement links TRBV2 to TRBJ1-5; tentative D call: TRBD1 (5 bases). CDR1 and CDR2 (germline): SNHLY, FYNNEI. The V end lost 6 bases, the J end lost 7 bases, and 10 bases lay between the germline ends. CDR3 length: 12 residues. CDR3 sequence (DNA): TGTGCCAGCAGCGGGGGGAGACAGCCCCAGCATTTT. Protein sequence: CASSGGRQPQHF.

The chain has TRBV15 and TRBJ2-6; D gene ambiguous. The V gene's germline CDR1 is LNHNV and CDR2 YYDKDF (reference sequence). The CDR3 spans 16 residues. The germline V and J ends were trimmed by 0 bases and 0 bases, with 6 bases remaining between them. The CDR3 reads CATSREGYSGANVLTF. CDR3 sequence (DNA): TGTGCCACCAGCAGAGAGGGGTACTCTGGGGCCAACGTCCTGACTTTC.

The chain employs TRBV10-3 and TRBJ2-7, with D perhaps matching TRBD1 (5 bases). Trimming left V 5 bases short and J 4 bases short, with 18 bases between. Germline loops: CDR1 ENHRY, CDR2 SYGVKD. The CDR3 totals 15 residues. The chain's CDR3 is CAISKENRNFYEQYF. CDR3 sequence (DNA): TGTGCCATCAGTAAAGAGAACAGGAATTTTTACGAGCAGTACTTC.

The chain recombines TRBV9 with TRBJ2-7; D gene ambiguous. The CDR3 consists of 13 residues. V was pared by 0 bases and J by 6 bases, with 10 bases between. The germline V gene encodes CDR1 SGDLS and CDR2 YYNGEE. The CDR3: CASSVVTSSEQYF. CDR3 in DNA: TGTGCCAGCAGCGTAGTAACGAGTTCCGAGCAGTACTTC.

The chain carries TRBV7-8 and TRBJ1-5, with D possibly TRBD1 on 5 matching bases. Germline V CDR1 and CDR2: SGHVS, FQNEAQ. The CDR3 covers 16 residues. Deletions cut 1 base from V and 4 bases from J, with 14 bases between. CDR3 sequence (DNA): TGTGCCAGCAGCTTAGAAGAGGGGAGGTTAAATCAGCCCCAGCATTTT. Amino acid sequence: CASSLEEGRLNQPQHF. Together with reference TRBV7-8 and TRBJ1-5, the CDR3 gives the full variable domain: GAGVSQSPRYKVAKRGQDVALRCDPISGHVSLFWYQQALGQGPEFLTYFQNEAQLDKSGLPSDRFFAERPEGSVSTLKIQRTQQEDSAVYLCASSLEEGRLNQPQHFGDGTRLSIL.

The chain carries TRBV27 and TRBJ1-5, with a weak D call TRBD1 (6 bases). V was pared by 5 bases and J by 7 bases, with 18 bases between. CDR1 is MNHEY, CDR2 SMNVEV, per germline (reference sequence). The CDR3 covers 15 residues. The CDR3 nucleotides are TGTGCCAGCAGTCCCTACGCCGGACAGTTCCAGCCCCAGCATTTT. Translating it yields CASSPYAGQFQPQHF.

The V gene is TRBV5-1, the J gene TRBJ2-1, with TRBD1 identical over 7 bases. This CDR3 contains 16 residues. Germline V CDR1 and CDR2: SGHRS, YFSETQ. V dropped 1 base and J dropped 5; count of bases not matched to a gene: 9. The CDR3 sequence is CASSLRGGEFNNEQFF. CDR3 bases: TGCGCCAGCAGCTTGCGAGGGGGCGAGTTCAACAATGAGCAGTTCTTC.